This TCR beta chain was obtained from a study of shared clonotypes between healthy human individuals (TCRdb year 2020). For context, the study as a whole: The cohort included a few men and two women between 18 and 49 years of age. Per donor, three plates each were used for CD4 naive and CD4 memory, two for CD8 naive, and one for CD8 memory. To estimate repertoire size and how much clonotype sharing occurs between individuals, the study deeply sequenced the blood TCR repertoires of several healthy adults. Different laboratories and diverse techniques were used to prepare libraries and sequence TCR repertoires, to increase sequencing depth and limit assay-specific biases. Between about 0.8 and 9.5 billion PBMCs per donor were obtained by leukapheresis.

Concerning this clone: Its antigen remains undetermined. There are no base qualities to consult, and no much larger clone falls within one base. Other DNA sequences of this sample code for an identical CDR3.

Using the deep immunoSEQ assay, TCR CDR3 regions were amplified from genomic DNA by multiplex PCR. Extracted genomic DNA from each cell subset was distributed evenly across all wells of several immunoSEQ 96-well plates, and each plate was treated as a replicate. For sorted subsets, approximately 200 ng of genomic DNA, equivalent to roughly 33,000 T cell genomes, went into each replicate PCR. Purified libraries were measured with a Qubit 3.0 fluorometer, size-checked on a Bioanalyzer 2100, and measured again with the KAPA Library Quantification kit. Each immunoSEQ 96-well plate was sequenced on its own single-read 150-cycle Illumina NextSeq 550 flow cell. The study's own analysis went as follows. The immunoSEQ output contained only junctional sequences without quality scores, so filtering could not match that applied to full-length reads. To assign V/J genes and CDR3, sequences were annotated using PyIR, a Python wrapper for IgBLAST v1.9, with IMGT germline references. Reads were filtered out if the reads had weak V/J assignments (E-value above 1e-6), no CDR3, stop codons, out-of-frame junctions, or ambiguous translated residues. V3J clonotypes were defined as sequences sharing the same inferred V gene, J gene, and CDR3 amino acid sequence. To compute the percentage overlap between repertoires, the number of shared unique clonotypes was divided by the size of the smaller repertoire. Richness of each repertoire was evaluated using RTK rarefaction, the Chao1 estimator, and Recon v2.1 estimates of unobserved clonotypes. Generation probabilities for all TCRbeta clonotypes obtained by the gDNA method from a handful of donors were computed using OLGA. This immuneACCESS table, as held by TCRdb, lists in-frame sequences with V and J called but not all clones. Of the missing ones, under half trace to an unresolved V gene in checked studies; the others have no known cause. V and J calls and clone size follow that table, whereas D and trimming were derived from the DNA. The sample has 550,000 to 750,000 clones on record, roughly 95% of them singletons. Over 0.09% of the sample comes from the top ten.

Via the germline V gene, CDR1 is MDHEN and CDR2 SYDVKM. The CDR3 sequence holds 11 residues, the cysteine and phenylalanine included. The read is trimmed to its CDR3 DNA, 33 bases read in frame from base 1. Overall study outcomes, separate from this receptor: Rarefaction of sorted-subset datasets indicated incomplete sequencing despite the large sequencing depth. Naive subsets generally had larger estimated clonotype richness than memory subsets. About 5% of naive CD4, around 4% of naive CD8, 2.3% of memory CD4, and roughly 0.4% of memory CD8 clonotypes were shared across four donors. Pairwise subsampling indicated that sequencing depth was expected to affect the degree of clonotype sharing among donors. Compared with non-shared clonotypes, clonotypes shared by all four sorted-subset donors had higher generation probabilities. The genetic and exposure-history diversity represented was limited by the small number of donors. Only blood was sampled, and tissue TCR repertoires likely differ from those in blood.

CD8 naive samples were CD45RO-negative cells positively selected for CCR7, giving a CD45RA+CCR7+ population that excluded TemRA cells. Healthy HIV-negative adults with no recently reported acute infections or vaccinations were included as donors. Every donor was a Caucasian adult living in Nashville, Tennessee, USA. Blood was obtained by leukapheresis, after which PBMCs were separated by Ficoll-Histopaque density gradient centrifugation and cryopreserved in liquid nitrogen vapor phase. Analytical flow cytometry was used to check the purity and quantity of each magnetically sorted T cell population. Genomic DNA was isolated from each sorted fraction and quantified by UV absorbance on a Nanodrop 2000c.

The chain is assembled from TRBV28 and TRBJ2-5, with the D gene not confidently named. The end of the DNA is better explained by TRBJ2-7, so the J call may be wrong. The sample consisted of naive CD8+ T cells sorted from blood. The sample's cell subset or site label, in plain terms: CD45RA+CCR7+. The TCR originated in a woman in her twenties or thirties in good health. The bases are TGTGCCAGCAGTCCCGGCTACGAGCAGTACTTC. This translates into CASSPGYEQYF.